Following are 9 T cell receptor beta chains from one sample sequenced in a study of monozygotic twins with inflammatory bowel disease. TCRdb re-called the 5' RACE reads and shows each CDR3 protein once, DNA omitted. The specimen's table records 400,000 or so distinct CDR3 sequences. The specimen was blood. The receptors originated from a human donor with ulcerative colitis or Crohn's disease, or a healthy co-twin of an affected twin (not recorded which).

V and J are TRBV7-3 and TRBJ2-1; the TCRdb D gene call, TRBD1, has no DNA to confirm it. The germline V gene has CDR1 SGHTA and CDR2 FQGTGA. The CDR3 runs 12 residues. The CDR3 protein is CASSLQGMEQFF.

CDR3 sequence: CATLPGYNTEAFF. The V call is TRBV15, the J call TRBJ1-1; TCRdb selects TRBD1, and the lack of DNA leaves this call unchecked. The CDR3 totals 13 residues. The germline CDR1 and CDR2 sequences are LNHNV and YYDKDF (reference sequence). The complete variable domain, with remaining parts taken from reference TRBV15 and TRBJ1-1, reads DAMVIQNPRYQVTQFGKPVTLSCSQTLNHNVMYWYQQKSSQAPKLLFHYYDKDFNNEADTPDNFQSRRPNTSFCFLDIRSPGLGDTAMYLCATLPGYNTEAFFGQGTRLTVV.

The chain carries TRBV7-6 and TRBJ1-1; the D call of TRBD1 rests on TCRdb alone, since no DNA is present to check it. Per germline, CDR1 SGHVS and CDR2 FNYEAQ. The CDR3 is 14 residues long. This CDR3 is CASSDAGGDTEAFF.

The CDR3 sequence is CSARGGTVPNEPQHF. The rearrangement joins TRBV20-1 to TRBJ1-5; TCRdb returns TRBD1, unconfirmable since there is no DNA. Germline lookup yields CDR1 DFQATT and CDR2 SNEGSKA (reference sequence). The CDR3 sequence is 15 residues long.

This sequence joins TRBV20-1 and TRBJ1-1; TCRdb outputs TRBD1, but without DNA this stays unchecked. This CDR3 has 15 amino acids. CDR1 and CDR2 (germline): DFQATT, SNEGSKA (reference sequence). The CDR3 loop reads CSAKYRDREGVVAFF.

This chain uses TRBV20-1 with TRBJ2-7; TCRdb returns TRBD1, unconfirmable since there is no DNA. Germline CDR1 and CDR2: DFQATT and SNEGSKA (reference sequence). This CDR3 contains 11 residues. CDR3 sequence: CSASIGDEQYF.

J is TRBJ1-5 and V is TRBV19; TCRdb gives TRBD1 as the D gene, but with no DNA this cannot be confirmed. Germline-derived CDR1 and CDR2 are LNHDA and SQIVND (reference sequence). The CDR3 contains 15 residues. The CDR3 protein is CASSKTRTRDQPQHF.

The V call is TRBV12-3 or TRBV12-4, the J call TRBJ1-1. CDR3 length equals 14 residues. The CDR3 region is CASSFSPQWTEAFF.

The chain uses TRBV7-6 and TRBJ2-1; TCRdb names TRBD1, which stays unverified in the absence of DNA. CDR1 SGHVS and CDR2 FNYEAQ come from the germline V gene. The CDR3 is made up of 12 amino acids. The CDR3 sequence is CASGGGPGEQFF.